A selection of T cell receptor beta chains follows, all from one sample in a study of OX40 agonist ivuxolimab in advanced cancers. Produced via immunoSEQ multiplex PCR; TCRdb's table is partial and in-frame only. Of about 68,000 clones detected, roughly nine tenths appear once; the ten largest clones hold about 0.31%. Sequenced here: CD4+ or CD8+ T cells sorted from blood, sampled in a trial of the OX40 agonist ivuxolimab. The receptors stem from an adult with an advanced solid tumor such as melanoma, head and neck, liver or kidney cancer. CDR3s include the opening cysteine and the closing phenylalanine or tryptophan. The D gene is left open where the match is weak. Some rows mark clone size as missing; the rest say once, few, many or name a class of expanded clone.

v_call: TRBV11-3; j_call: TRBJ2-1; d_call: TRBD2; clone_size: .; cdr3_aa: CASSTGVLAGGYDEQFF; cdr3_nt: TGTGCCAGCAGCACAGGGGTTCTAGCGGGAGGATACGATGAGCAGTTCTTC
v_call: TRBV10-2; j_call: TRBJ2-3; d_call: .; clone_size: .; cdr3_aa: CASSPEGTDTQYF; cdr3_nt: TGCGCCAGCAGTCCGGAAGGCACAGATACGCAGTATTTT
v_call: TRBV20-1; j_call: TRBJ2-5; d_call: .; clone_size: .; cdr3_aa: CSARDQETQYF; cdr3_nt: TGCAGTGCTAGAGACCAAGAGACCCAGTACTTC
v_call: TRBV5-6; j_call: TRBJ1-2; d_call: .; clone_size: .; cdr3_aa: CASSRRDRDYGYTF; cdr3_nt: TGTGCCAGCAGCCGGCGTGATCGGGACTATGGCTACACCTTC
v_call: TRBV19; j_call: TRBJ1-4; d_call: TRBD1; clone_size: .; cdr3_aa: CASRIQGTEKLFF; cdr3_nt: TGTGCCAGTCGGATACAGGGGACTGAAAAACTGTTTTTT
v_call: TRBV19; j_call: TRBJ2-2; d_call: .; clone_size: .; cdr3_aa: CASRGTRGGRELFF; cdr3_nt: TGTGCCAGTAGAGGGACCCGAGGCGGTCGGGAGCTGTTTTTT
v_call: TRBV2; j_call: TRBJ2-2; d_call: .; clone_size: .; cdr3_aa: CASINEGEATGELFF; cdr3_nt: TGTGCCAGCATCAACGAGGGGGAGGCCACCGGGGAGCTGTTTTTT
v_call: TRBV5-1; j_call: TRBJ2-5; d_call: TRBD2; clone_size: .; cdr3_aa: CASSPGLAGVIETQYF; cdr3_nt: TGCGCCAGCAGCCCGGGACTAGCGGGAGTTATAGAGACCCAGTACTTC
v_call: TRBV5-5; j_call: TRBJ1-1; d_call: TRBD1; clone_size: .; cdr3_aa: CASSLGGTGEAFF; cdr3_nt: TGTGCCAGCAGCTTGGGGGGGACAGGCGAAGCTTTCTTT
v_call: TRBV6-1; j_call: TRBJ2-1; d_call: TRBD2; clone_size: .; cdr3_aa: CASSTLAGVVDEQFF; cdr3_nt: TGTGCCAGCAGTACGCTGGCGGGAGTAGTGGATGAGCAGTTCTTC
v_call: TRBV6-6; j_call: TRBJ2-7; d_call: TRBD1; clone_size: .; cdr3_aa: CASIRDRVTYEQYF; cdr3_nt: TGTGCCAGCATCCGGGACAGGGTCACCTACGAGCAGTACTTC
v_call: TRBV5-4; j_call: TRBJ2-1; d_call: TRBD2; clone_size: .; cdr3_aa: CASSLPGLAGGHEQFF; cdr3_nt: TGTGCCAGCAGCTTGCCGGGACTAGCGGGAGGGCATGAGCAGTTCTTC
v_call: TRBV5-4; j_call: TRBJ2-1; d_call: TRBD2; clone_size: .; cdr3_aa: CASSPGLAVTNEQFF; cdr3_nt: TGTGCCAGCAGCCCGGGACTAGCAGTTACCAATGAGCAGTTCTTC
v_call: TRBV28; j_call: TRBJ1-5; d_call: TRBD1; clone_size: .; cdr3_aa: CASSTGVSNQPQHF; cdr3_nt: TGTGCCAGCAGTACAGGGGTTAGCAATCAGCCCCAGCATTTT
v_call: TRBV5-4; j_call: TRBJ2-1; d_call: .; clone_size: .; cdr3_aa: CASSLEIWGSSYNEQFF; cdr3_nt: TGTGCCAGCAGCTTGGAAATTTGGGGGAGCTCCTACAATGAGCAGTTCTTC
v_call: TRBV6-6; j_call: TRBJ1-5; d_call: .; clone_size: .; cdr3_aa: CASSYPGSNQPQHF; cdr3_nt: TGTGCCAGCAGTTACCCGGGTAGCAATCAGCCCCAGCATTTT
v_call: TRBV9; j_call: TRBJ2-7; d_call: TRBD1; clone_size: .; cdr3_aa: CASSEGQAMMEQYF; cdr3_nt: TGTGCCAGCAGCGAGGGACAGGCCATGATGGAGCAGTACTTC
v_call: TRBV7-2; j_call: TRBJ2-5; d_call: TRBD2; clone_size: .; cdr3_aa: CASSPGLAGGGETQYF; cdr3_nt: TGTGCCAGCAGCCCGGGACTAGCGGGAGGAGGGGAGACCCAGTACTTC
v_call: TRBV19; j_call: TRBJ2-7; d_call: TRBD2; clone_size: .; cdr3_aa: CASSMTSVSYEQYF; cdr3_nt: TGTGCCAGTAGTATGACTAGCGTCTCCTACGAGCAGTACTTC
v_call: TRBV7-9; j_call: TRBJ2-3; d_call: TRBD2; clone_size: .; cdr3_aa: CASSGTSGGVFSTDTQYF; cdr3_nt: TGTGCCAGCAGTGGTACTAGCGGGGGTGTATTCAGCACAGATACGCAGTATTTT
v_call: TRBV6-5; j_call: TRBJ2-3; d_call: .; clone_size: .; cdr3_aa: CASSYWRGLTDTQYF; cdr3_nt: TGTGCCAGCAGTTACTGGCGGGGCCTCACAGATACGCAGTATTTT
v_call: TRBV5-1; j_call: TRBJ1-5; d_call: .; clone_size: .; cdr3_aa: CASSLDRAGGQPQHF; cdr3_nt: TGCGCCAGCAGCTTGGACAGGGCGGGCGGGCAGCCCCAGCATTTT
v_call: TRBV12-5; j_call: TRBJ1-1; d_call: TRBD1; clone_size: .; cdr3_aa: CASGLVRRQGGFDTEAFF; cdr3_nt: TGTGCTAGTGGTTTGGTACGACGACAGGGAGGTTTTGACACTGAAGCTTTCTTT
v_call: TRBV4-1; j_call: TRBJ2-1; d_call: TRBD1; clone_size: .; cdr3_aa: CASSQEWARTGGENEQFF; cdr3_nt: TGCGCCAGCAGCCAGGAATGGGCCCGGACAGGGGGCGAAAATGAGCAGTTCTTC
v_call: TRBV14; j_call: TRBJ2-3; d_call: TRBD2; clone_size: .; cdr3_aa: CASSQVAGGFTDTQYF; cdr3_nt: TGTGCCAGCAGCCAGGTAGCGGGAGGGTTCACAGATACGCAGTATTTT
v_call: TRBV28; j_call: TRBJ2-2; d_call: TRBD1; clone_size: .; cdr3_aa: CASSSGQGIGELFF; cdr3_nt: TGTGCCAGCAGCTCGGGACAGGGAATCGGGGAGCTGTTTTTT
v_call: TRBV28; j_call: TRBJ2-2; d_call: .; clone_size: .; cdr3_aa: CASSLRSGWNTGELFF; cdr3_nt: TGTGCCAGCAGTCTACGGTCAGGTTGGAACACCGGGGAGCTGTTTTTT
v_call: TRBV18; j_call: TRBJ1-2; d_call: .; clone_size: .; cdr3_aa: CASSRGRLNGYTF; cdr3_nt: TGTGCCAGCTCACGGGGGAGGCTCAATGGCTACACCTTC
v_call: TRBV2; j_call: TRBJ1-6; d_call: .; clone_size: once; cdr3_aa: CASRGLGGTRLHF; cdr3_nt: TGTGCCAGCAGGGGCCTGGGAGGGACTCGCCTCCACTTT
v_call: TRBV19; j_call: TRBJ2-5; d_call: .; clone_size: .; cdr3_aa: CASSIVAGRPQETQYF; cdr3_nt: TGTGCCAGTAGTATAGTCGCGGGCCGGCCTCAAGAGACCCAGTACTTC
v_call: TRBV4-1; j_call: TRBJ2-1; d_call: .; clone_size: .; cdr3_aa: CASSQETTNNEQFF; cdr3_nt: TGCGCCAGCAGCCAAGAAACTACTAACAATGAGCAGTTCTTC
v_call: TRBV5-1; j_call: TRBJ2-7; d_call: TRBD2; clone_size: .; cdr3_aa: CASSPFPSGSSYEQYF; cdr3_nt: TGCGCCAGCAGCCCATTTCCTAGCGGCTCCTCCTACGAGCAGTACTTC
v_call: TRBV10-2; j_call: TRBJ2-1; d_call: .; clone_size: .; cdr3_aa: CASHRDGYNEQFF; cdr3_nt: TGCGCCAGCCACCGGGACGGTTACAATGAGCAGTTCTTC
v_call: TRBV2; j_call: TRBJ2-5; d_call: TRBD1; clone_size: .; cdr3_aa: CASTIGTGGFGETQYF; cdr3_nt: TGTGCCAGCACGATAGGGACAGGGGGTTTCGGAGAGACCCAGTACTTC
v_call: TRBV4-2; j_call: TRBJ1-2; d_call: .; clone_size: .; cdr3_aa: CASSQDRDRTFTF; cdr3_nt: TGTGCCAGCAGCCAAGATCGTGACAGGACGTTTACCTTC
v_call: TRBV19; j_call: TRBJ1-5; d_call: .; clone_size: once; cdr3_aa: CASSIIRLVVSQPQHF; cdr3_nt: TGTGCCAGTAGTATTATAAGATTAGTCGTGTCTCAGCCCCAGCATTTT
v_call: TRBV9; j_call: TRBJ2-1; d_call: .; clone_size: .; cdr3_aa: CASSTTSSYNEQFF; cdr3_nt: TGTGCCAGCAGCACAACTAGCTCCTACAATGAGCAGTTCTTC
v_call: TRBV23-1; j_call: TRBJ2-6; d_call: .; clone_size: .; cdr3_aa: CASSQSLRGQGANVLTF; cdr3_nt: TGCGCCAGCAGTCAATCGTTGCGGGGCCAAGGGGCCAACGTCCTGACTTTC
v_call: TRBV29-1; j_call: TRBJ2-7; d_call: .; clone_size: .; cdr3_aa: CSVEVGSHDWQYF; cdr3_nt: TGCAGCGTTGAGGTCGGGAGTCACGACTGGCAGTACTTC
v_call: TRBV18; j_call: TRBJ2-7; d_call: .; clone_size: .; cdr3_aa: CASSPRRGQAHEQYF; cdr3_nt: TGTGCCAGCTCACCACGACGGGGTCAGGCCCACGAGCAGTACTTC
v_call: TRBV4-1; j_call: TRBJ1-5; d_call: .; clone_size: .; cdr3_aa: CASSQVGGGNQPQHF; cdr3_nt: TGCGCCAGCAGCCAAGTCGGGGGAGGCAATCAGCCCCAGCATTTT
v_call: TRBV11-2; j_call: TRBJ1-2; d_call: .; clone_size: few; cdr3_aa: CASSLDGGRTSRYTF; cdr3_nt: TGTGCCAGCAGCTTAGACGGGGGGCGAACCTCTCGCTACACCTTC
v_call: TRBV11-3; j_call: TRBJ2-1; d_call: TRBD2; clone_size: .; cdr3_aa: CASSSGLAAYNEQFF; cdr3_nt: TGTGCCAGCAGCTCGGGACTAGCGGCATACAATGAGCAGTTCTTC